The present TCR beta chain was sequenced within a study of CD8 T cells in Susac syndrome. Notes on the study in general: It was acknowledged in the study that its TCR sequencing and HLA analysis involved a relatively small number of individuals. None of the CD4+ T cell repertoires in Susac syndrome showed clonal expansion.

The CDR3 is 11 residues long. V was trimmed by 4 bases and J by 10 bases, leaving 13 bases between them. Germline lookup yields CDR1 GTSNPN and CDR2 SVGIG (reference sequence). Comment on this clonotype: Its target is unknown.

CD8+ and CD4+ blood T cells underwent TCR beta sequencing. The CD8+ and CD4+ T cells were negatively isolated, with the TEMRA cells enriched by FACS. Reverse transcription of roughly 0.5 to 1 ug RNA was carried out with random hexamers. TCRdb re-analysed the immunoSEQ multiplex PCR reads in MiXCR, keeping a single row per CDR3 protein. Of roughly 220,000 distinct CDR3 sequences in the sample, approximately 94% were seen once. The source material was CD4+ T cells from PBMCs. The chain carries TRBV30 and TRBJ1-1; tentative D call: TRBD1 (6 bases). This sequence was found in a human donor with Susac syndrome. CDR3 in amino acids: CAWTGGPAAFF. In DNA form, the CDR3 reads TGTGCCTGGACCGGGGGCCCCGCAGCTTTCTTT.